The present TCR beta chain was sequenced within a study of beta chain features in type 1 diabetes. The V gene's germline CDR1 is SEHNR and CDR2 FQNEAQ (reference sequence). V lost 4 bases to trimming and J lost 8 bases; unmatched junction nucleotides: 6. The CDR3 consists of 14 residues. The table lists this clone with a few counts. Sequencing targeted expressed TCRB transcripts, as all isolated RNA had been reverse transcribed. Deep immunoSEQ sequencing covered naive, central memory and regulatory T cell samples. Profiled with immunoSEQ multiplex PCR; TCRdb holds only in-frame clones, not every one. The table lists some 410,000 clones, around 13% of them singletons.

Material for sequencing was naive CD4+ T cells from blood. The chain is built from TRBV7-9 and TRBJ2-1, with 9 positions matching TRBD2. The TCR originated in a young man in good health. The CDR3 loop reads CASSSRTSVDEQFF. The CDR3 DNA reads TGTGCCAGCAGCTCAAGGACTAGCGTCGATGAGCAGTTCTTC. The variable domain in full, with the rest retrieved from reference TRBV7-9 and TRBJ2-1, is DTGVSQNPRHKITKRGQNVTFRCDPISEHNRLYWYRQTLGQGPEFLTYFQNEAQLEKSRLLSDRFSAERPKGSFSTLEIQRTEQGDSAMYLCASSSRTSVDEQFFGPGTRLTVL.